These T cell receptor beta chains were read from a single sample in a study of cytomegalovirus exposure and HLA in healthy donors. Produced via immunoSEQ multiplex PCR; TCRdb's table is partial and in-frame only. The sample consists of around 120,000 clones, more than 70% of them appearing once. The sample was PBMCs. These receptors all come from a young man in good health and CMV-seronegative. Each CDR3 is given with its conserved first and last residue. Each record gives: V gene, D gene, J gene, clone size, CDR3 DNA, CDR3 protein. The D gene is left open where the match is weak. Expanded clones get a size class; other rows say once, few or many, or leave the size out.

TRBV7-2,TRBD2,TRBJ2-1,once,TGTGCCAGCAGCTTGGGAGCGGGGCCCTACAATGAGCAGTTCTTC,CASSLGAGPYNEQFF
TRBV19,-,TRBJ2-5,-,TGTGCCAGTAGGGCTAGTCCTGAAGAGACCCAGTACTTC,CASRASPEETQYF
TRBV9,TRBD1,TRBJ1-2,-,TGTGCCAGCAGCGCCCAGGGGGCGCGTGGCTACACCTTC,CASSAQGARGYTF
TRBV5-4,TRBD1,TRBJ2-2,-,TGTGCCAGCAGCTCGCCGGACAGGGCAGTCACCGGGGAGCTGTTTTTT,CASSSPDRAVTGELFF
TRBV6-4,-,TRBJ1-1,-,TGTGCCAGCAGTGACGGAAGGGGTGAAGCTTTCTTT,CASSDGRGEAFF
TRBV7-9,TRBD1,TRBJ1-6,-,TGTGCCAGCAGCCCCGACAGGGAGCGCGGTTCACCCCTCCACTTT,CASSPDRERGSPLHF
TRBV5-1,-,TRBJ2-7,-,TGCGCCAGCAGCTTGGGCGGGCTCGAGCAGTACTTC,CASSLGGLEQYF
TRBV7-8,TRBD1,TRBJ1-1,-,TGTGCCAGCAGCGGGGGACAGGAATACACTGAAGCTTTCTTT,CASSGGQEYTEAFF
TRBV9,-,TRBJ1-1,once,TGTGCCAGCAGCGTAGAAGTGGCCGCTGAAGCTTTCTTT,CASSVEVAAEAFF
TRBV27,-,TRBJ1-1,-,TGTGCCAGCAGTCTGGGGGGTTACGCTGAAGCTTTCTTT,CASSLGGYAEAFF
TRBV11-2,TRBD1,TRBJ2-7,-,TGTGCCAGCAGCACACGGACAGGGGGCTCCGAGCAGTACTTC,CASSTRTGGSEQYF
TRBV10-2,TRBD1,TRBJ1-1,-,TGCGCCAGCAGTGCACAACAGGGGTTAGCTGAAGCTTTCTTT,CASSAQQGLAEAFF
TRBV27,-,TRBJ1-6,few,TGTGCCAGCAGTGTAGCTAATTCACCCCTCCACTTT,CASSVANSPLHF
TRBV2,TRBD1,TRBJ1-1,-,TGTGCCATGGGACAGCTGAACACTGAAGCTTTCTTT,CAMGQLNTEAFF
TRBV7-7,TRBD1,TRBJ2-7,-,TGTGCCAGCAGCCGGGACAGGGAACACGAGCAGTACTTC,CASSRDREHEQYF
TRBV5-4,-,TRBJ2-2,-,TGTGCCAGCAGCTTGCCCCAGGACACCGGGGAGCTGTTTTTT,CASSLPQDTGELFF
TRBV18,-,TRBJ1-1,-,TGTGCCAGCTCACCCGCGGTAGGTTTTGGCACTGAAGCTTTCTTT,CASSPAVGFGTEAFF
TRBV5-4,-,TRBJ2-5,-,TGTGCCAGCAGCTTGGGAGGGATGCCTCAAGAGACCCAGTACTTC,CASSLGGMPQETQYF
TRBV5-1,-,TRBJ2-5,-,TGCGCCAGCAGCTTCGACAGACAAGAGACCCAGTACTTC,CASSFDRQETQYF
TRBV5-1,-,TRBJ2-3,-,TGCGCCAGCAGCCAACAACCACCTAGCATAGCGAGCACAGATACGCAGTATTTT,CASSQQPPSIASTDTQYF
TRBV5-8,-,TRBJ1-2,-,TGTGCCAGCAGCTTGGAAGGCAGCGTCTTCTATGGCTACACCTTC,CASSLEGSVFYGYTF
TRBV2,TRBD2,TRBJ2-3,-,TGTGCCAGCAGCGGGGGGGCATCAGATACGCAGTATTTT,CASSGGASDTQYF
TRBV29-1,-,TRBJ2-7,-,TGCAGCGCTGAGGTGCGCTCCACTCGTAACGAGCAGTACTTC,CSAEVRSTRNEQYF
TRBV23-1,TRBD2,TRBJ2-2,-,TGCGCCAGCATAGGGTCCCTAGCGGGAGAGACCGGGGAGCTGTTTTTT,CASIGSLAGETGELFF
TRBV6-5,-,TRBJ2-7,-,TGTGCCAGCAGGGGGGGGCTTGAGCAGTACTTC,CASRGGLEQYF
TRBV6-1,TRBD1,TRBJ1-1,-,TGTGCCAGCAGTGTGGACAGGGTCGACACTGAAGCTTTCTTT,CASSVDRVDTEAFF